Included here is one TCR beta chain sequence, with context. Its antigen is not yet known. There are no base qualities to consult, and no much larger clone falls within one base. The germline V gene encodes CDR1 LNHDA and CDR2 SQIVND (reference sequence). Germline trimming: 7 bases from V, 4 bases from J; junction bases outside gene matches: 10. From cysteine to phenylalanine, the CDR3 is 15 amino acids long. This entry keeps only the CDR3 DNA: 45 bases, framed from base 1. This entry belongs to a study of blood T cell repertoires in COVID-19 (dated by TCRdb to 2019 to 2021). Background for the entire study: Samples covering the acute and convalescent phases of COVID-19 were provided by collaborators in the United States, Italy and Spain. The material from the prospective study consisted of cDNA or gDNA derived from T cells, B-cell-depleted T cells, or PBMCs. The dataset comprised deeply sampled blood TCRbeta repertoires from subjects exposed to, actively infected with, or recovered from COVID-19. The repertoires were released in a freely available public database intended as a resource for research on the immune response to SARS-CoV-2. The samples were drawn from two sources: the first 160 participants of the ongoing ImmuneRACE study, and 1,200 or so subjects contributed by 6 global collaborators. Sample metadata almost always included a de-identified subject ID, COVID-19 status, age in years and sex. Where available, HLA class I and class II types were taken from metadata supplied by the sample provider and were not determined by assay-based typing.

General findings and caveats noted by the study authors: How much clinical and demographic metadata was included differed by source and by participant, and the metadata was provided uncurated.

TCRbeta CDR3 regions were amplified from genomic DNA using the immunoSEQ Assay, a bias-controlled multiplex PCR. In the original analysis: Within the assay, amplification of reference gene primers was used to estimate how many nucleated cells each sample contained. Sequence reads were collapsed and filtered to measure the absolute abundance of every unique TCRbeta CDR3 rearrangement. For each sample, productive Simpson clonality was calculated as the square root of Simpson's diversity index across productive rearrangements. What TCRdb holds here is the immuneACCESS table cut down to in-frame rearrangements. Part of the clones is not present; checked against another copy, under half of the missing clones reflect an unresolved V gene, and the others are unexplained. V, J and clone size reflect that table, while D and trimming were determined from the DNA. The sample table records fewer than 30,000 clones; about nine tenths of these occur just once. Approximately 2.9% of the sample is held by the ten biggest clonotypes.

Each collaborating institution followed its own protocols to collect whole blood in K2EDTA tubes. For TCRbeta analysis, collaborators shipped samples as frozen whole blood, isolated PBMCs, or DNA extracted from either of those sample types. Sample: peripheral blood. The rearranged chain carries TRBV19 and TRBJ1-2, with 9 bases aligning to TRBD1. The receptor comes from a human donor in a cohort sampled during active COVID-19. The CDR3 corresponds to CASTEQGAVSYGYTF. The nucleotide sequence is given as TGTGCCAGTACCGAACAGGGGGCGGTAAGCTATGGCTACACCTTC.